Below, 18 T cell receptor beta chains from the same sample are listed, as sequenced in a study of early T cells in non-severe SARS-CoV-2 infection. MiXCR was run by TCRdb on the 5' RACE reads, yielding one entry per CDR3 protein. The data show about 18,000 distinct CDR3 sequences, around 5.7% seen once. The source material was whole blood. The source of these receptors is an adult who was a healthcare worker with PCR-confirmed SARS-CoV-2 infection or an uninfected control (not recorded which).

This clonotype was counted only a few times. CDR3 in DNA: TGTGCCAGCAGTACCTTATCCTTC. This codes for CASSTLSF. V usage is TRBV21-1 and J usage is TRBJ2-1. TRBV21-1 is noted as a pseudogene. This CDR3 has 8 residues.

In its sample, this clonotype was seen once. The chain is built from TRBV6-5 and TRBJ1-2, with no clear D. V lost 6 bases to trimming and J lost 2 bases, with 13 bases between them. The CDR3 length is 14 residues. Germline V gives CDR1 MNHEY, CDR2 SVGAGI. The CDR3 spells CASSRDGPNYGYTF. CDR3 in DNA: TGTGCCAGCAGCCGAGACGGCCCAAACTATGGCTACACCTTC.

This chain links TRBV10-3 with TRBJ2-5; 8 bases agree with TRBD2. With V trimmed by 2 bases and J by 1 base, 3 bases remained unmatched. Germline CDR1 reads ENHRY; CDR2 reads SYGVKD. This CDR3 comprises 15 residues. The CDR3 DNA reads TGTGCCATCAGTGAGGATAGCGGGGTCCAAGAGACCCAGTACTTC. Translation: CAISEDSGVQETQYF.

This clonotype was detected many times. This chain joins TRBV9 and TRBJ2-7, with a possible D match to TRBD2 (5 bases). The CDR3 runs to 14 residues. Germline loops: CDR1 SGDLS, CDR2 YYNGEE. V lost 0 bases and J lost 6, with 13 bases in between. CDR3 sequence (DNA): TGTGCCAGCAGCGTAGAAGGAAAAAGCGGCGAGCAGTACTTC. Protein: CASSVEGKSGEQYF. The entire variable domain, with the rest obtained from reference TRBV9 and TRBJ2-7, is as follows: DSGVTQTPKHLITATGQRVTLRCSPRSGDLSVYWYQQSLDQGLQFLIQYYNGEERAKGNILERFSAQQFPDLHSELNLSSLELGDSALYFCASSVEGKSGEQYFGPGTRLTVT.

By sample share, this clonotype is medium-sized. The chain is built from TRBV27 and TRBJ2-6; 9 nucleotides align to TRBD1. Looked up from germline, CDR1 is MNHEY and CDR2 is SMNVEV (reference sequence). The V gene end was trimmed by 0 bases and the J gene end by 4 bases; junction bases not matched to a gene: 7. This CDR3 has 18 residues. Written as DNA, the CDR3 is TGTGCCAGCAGTTTATCGAGTGGACAGGGGTCAGGGGCCAACGTCCTGACTTTC. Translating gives CASSLSSGQGSGANVLTF.

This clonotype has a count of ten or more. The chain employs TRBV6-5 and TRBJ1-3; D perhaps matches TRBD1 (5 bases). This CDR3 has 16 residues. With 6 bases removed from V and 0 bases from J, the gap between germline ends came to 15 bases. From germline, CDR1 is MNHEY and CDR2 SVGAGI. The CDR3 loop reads CASRLTGLISGNTIYF. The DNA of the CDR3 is TGTGCCAGCAGGTTAACAGGTTTAATCTCTGGAAACACCATATATTTT.

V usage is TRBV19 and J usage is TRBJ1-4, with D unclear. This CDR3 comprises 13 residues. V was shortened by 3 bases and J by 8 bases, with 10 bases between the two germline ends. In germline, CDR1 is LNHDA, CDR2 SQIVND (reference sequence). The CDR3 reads CASSIQLREKLFF. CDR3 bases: TGTGCCAGTAGTATCCAGTTACGGGAAAAACTGTTTTTT.

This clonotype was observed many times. CDR3 nucleotides: TGCAGTGCTAGAGATACGGCTAGCGGGGACACCGGGGAGCTGTTTTTT. Translation: CSARDTASGDTGELFF. J is TRBJ2-2 and V is TRBV20-1, with 9 bases lining up with TRBD2. Germline CDR1 is DFQATT and CDR2 is SNEGSKA (reference sequence). V lost 0 bases and J lost 3; bases outside the gene matches: 5. The CDR3 spans 16 residues.

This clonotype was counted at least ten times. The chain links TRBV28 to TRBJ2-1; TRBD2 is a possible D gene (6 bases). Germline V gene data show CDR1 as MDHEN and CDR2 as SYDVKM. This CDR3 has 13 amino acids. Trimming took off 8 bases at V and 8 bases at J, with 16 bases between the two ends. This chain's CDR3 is CASGRPLRDEQFF. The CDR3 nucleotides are TGTGCCAGCGGGAGGCCCCTTAGGGATGAGCAGTTCTTC.

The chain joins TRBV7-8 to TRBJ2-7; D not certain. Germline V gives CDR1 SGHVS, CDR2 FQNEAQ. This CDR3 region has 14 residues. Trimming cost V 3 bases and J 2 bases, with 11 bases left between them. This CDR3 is CASSFGVAAYEQYF. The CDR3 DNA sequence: TGTGCCAGCAGCTTCGGAGTGGCTGCCTACGAGCAGTACTTC.

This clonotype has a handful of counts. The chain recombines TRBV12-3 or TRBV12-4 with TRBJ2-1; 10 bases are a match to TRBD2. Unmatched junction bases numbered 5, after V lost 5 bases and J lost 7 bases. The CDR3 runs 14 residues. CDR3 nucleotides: TGTGCCAGCAGTGGACTAGCGGCAAGGAATGAGCAGTTCTTC. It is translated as CASSGLAARNEQFF.

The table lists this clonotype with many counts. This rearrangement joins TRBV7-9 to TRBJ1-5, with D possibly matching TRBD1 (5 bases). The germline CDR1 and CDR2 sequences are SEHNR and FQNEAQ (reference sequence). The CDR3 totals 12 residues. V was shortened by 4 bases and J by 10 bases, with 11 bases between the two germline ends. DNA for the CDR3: TGTGCCAGCAGCTCAGGGTGGGACCCCCAGCATTTT. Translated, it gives CASSSGWDPQHF.

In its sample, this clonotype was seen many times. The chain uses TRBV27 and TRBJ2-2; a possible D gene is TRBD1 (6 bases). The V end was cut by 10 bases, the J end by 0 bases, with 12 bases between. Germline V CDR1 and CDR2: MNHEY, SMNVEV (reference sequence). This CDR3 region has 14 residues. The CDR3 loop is CATSGHPNTGELFF. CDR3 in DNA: TGTGCCACCTCGGGACATCCGAACACCGGGGAGCTGTTTTTT.

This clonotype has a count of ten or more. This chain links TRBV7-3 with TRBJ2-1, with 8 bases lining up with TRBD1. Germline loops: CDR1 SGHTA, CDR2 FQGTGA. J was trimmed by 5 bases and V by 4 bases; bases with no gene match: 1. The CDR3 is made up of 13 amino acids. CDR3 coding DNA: TGTGCCAGCAGCTCGACAGGGGACAATGAGCAGTTCTTC. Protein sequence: CASSSTGDNEQFF.

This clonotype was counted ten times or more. The CDR3 is CASSLGRSGTSGDTQYF. CDR3 nucleotide sequence: TGTGCCAGCAGTTTAGGTCGGTCCGGGACTAGCGGAGATACGCAGTATTTT. The chain has TRBV12-3 or TRBV12-4 and TRBJ2-3; 11 bases are shared with TRBD2. V lost 1 base to trimming and J lost 5 bases; unmatched junction nucleotides: 8. This CDR3 has 17 amino acids.

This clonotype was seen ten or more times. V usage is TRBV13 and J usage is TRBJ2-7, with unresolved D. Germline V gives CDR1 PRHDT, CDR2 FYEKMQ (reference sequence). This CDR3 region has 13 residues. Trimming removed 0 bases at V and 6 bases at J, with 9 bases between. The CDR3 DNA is TGTGCCAGCAGCTTAGGGGTAGCTACCGAGCAGTACTTC. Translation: CASSLGVATEQYF. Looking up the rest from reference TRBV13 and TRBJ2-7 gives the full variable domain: AAGVIQSPRHLIKEKRETATLKCYPIPRHDTVYWYQQGPGQDPQFLISFYEKMQSDKGSIPDRFSAQQFSDYHSELNMSSLELGDSALYFCASSLGVATEQYFGPGTRLTVT.

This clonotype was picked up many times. CDR3 sequence: CASSGDSNSYNEQFF. The CDR3 bases are TGTGCCAGCAGTGGGGACTCAAACTCCTACAATGAGCAGTTCTTC. The chain joins TRBV2 to TRBJ2-1; possibly TRBD2 for D (6 bases). Trimming removed 4 bases from V and 0 bases from J, with 10 bases in between. This CDR3 is built from 15 residues. Germline loops: CDR1 SNHLY, CDR2 FYNNEI.

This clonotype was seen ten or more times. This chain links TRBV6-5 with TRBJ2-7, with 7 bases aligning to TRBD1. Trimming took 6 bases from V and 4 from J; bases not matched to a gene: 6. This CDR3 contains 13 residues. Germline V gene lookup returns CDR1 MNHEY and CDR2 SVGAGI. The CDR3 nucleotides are TGTGCCAGCAGCCCACAGGGGTGGTACGAGCAGTACTTC. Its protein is CASSPQGWYEQYF.